The entry that follows covers one T cell receptor beta chain sequence. Its antigen is undetermined. This sample was taken from a study of T cell responses to AZD1222 COVID-19 vaccine. Study at large: Pooled samples include second doses given at about 4 or 12 weeks.

Profiling relied on immunoSEQ multiplex PCR, and the TCRdb table lists in-frame clones only, not all of them. The sample consists of roughly 150,000 clones, around 90% of them appearing once. Overall study results and limits: Vaccine-associated CD4 TCRs spanned spike, dominant at 160-218 and 743-854. The donor cohort was predominantly white British with a female majority, and clonal diversity may have been underestimated. Spike-specific TCR breadth and depth went up after people got two AZD1222 doses.

The clonotype comes from an adult in good health. The input for sequencing was peripheral blood, taken on day 0 of AZD1222 vaccination.

The CDR3 DNA reads as TGTGCCAGCAGCATCCGGGACAGCCAGGGTAGGGCTTTCTTT. It encodes CASSIRDSQGRAFF. The rearrangement joins TRBV6-2 or TRBV6-3 to TRBJ1-1, with 7 nucleotides matching TRBD1. Trimming removed 6 bases from V and 11 bases from J; junction bases left unmatched: 15. CDR3 length equals 14 residues. Germline loops: CDR1 MNHEY, CDR2 SVGEGT.